Each of the 14 T cell receptor beta chains below was sequenced from the same sample in a study of cytomegalovirus exposure and HLA in healthy donors. PCR used 60 Vbeta primers and 13 Jbeta primers. Some clones are missing from TCRdb's copy, which holds only in-frame ones; the method was immunoSEQ multiplex PCR. The table shows about 120,000 clones, with 77% occurring only once. Sequencing was carried out using PBMCs. The source of these receptors is a man aged 35 to 55 in good health and CMV-seropositive.

CDR3 nucleotide sequence: TGTGCCAGCAGCCGTCTTGGGGGGGGGATAGCTTCCGAGCAGTACTTC. Its translation is CASSRLGGGIASEQYF. V gene TRBV11-3 combines with J gene TRBJ2-7; 7 nucleotides align to TRBD2. Germline values: CDR1 SGHNT, CDR2 YENEEA. The CDR3 consists of 16 residues. V lost 5 bases to trimming and J lost 6 bases; unmatched junction nucleotides: 16.

The chain has TRBV5-6 and TRBJ2-5; 11 bases match TRBD1. The ends lost 3 bases at V and 5 bases at J; junction bases unmatched: 6. The germline V gene encodes CDR1 SGHDT and CDR2 YYEEEE. The CDR3 totals 15 residues. CDR3 nucleotide sequence: TGTGCCAGCAGCTGGACAGGGGGCGCCCTGGAGACCCAGTACTTC. It specifies CASSWTGGALETQYF.

The table lists this clone with a count of one. V and J are TRBV19 and TRBJ2-1; 9 positions agree with TRBD1. V gave up 5 bases and J gave up 0 bases; unmatched junction bases: 8. The CDR3 is made up of 17 amino acids. Germline V gives CDR1 LNHDA, CDR2 SQIVND (reference sequence). CDR3 in DNA: TGTGCCAGTAGTCGCACTGGGACAGGGAGCTCCTACAATGAGCAGTTCTTC. It codes for CASSRTGTGSSYNEQFF.

The V and J genes are TRBV9 and TRBJ2-3; TRBD1 might be the D (6 bases). CDR1 SGDLS and CDR2 YYNGEE come from the germline V gene. Trimming stripped 3 bases from V and 1 base from J, with 12 bases between. This CDR3 region has 15 residues. CDR3 residues: CASSEGGIGTDTQYF. The DNA for the CDR3 is TGTGCCAGCAGCGAAGGGGGTATCGGCACAGATACGCAGTATTTT.

The sample holds a few counts of this clone. The chain links TRBV2 to TRBJ1-1; D gene unclear. Trimming took 8 bases from V and 7 from J, leaving 8 bases between them. CDR3 length equals 10 residues. CDR1 SNHLY and CDR2 FYNNEI come from the germline V gene. CDR3 sequence: CASGSIEAFF. The CDR3 DNA follows: TGTGCCAGCGGCTCAATTGAAGCTTTCTTT.

Regarding this clone: Since the CDR3 does not end with the conserved phenylalanine or tryptophan, this likely comes from a read error. No DNA is shown, since the ends of the CDR3 on it are uncertain; the CDR3 is the one TCRdb lists. J is TRBJ1-2 and V is TRBV6-4. Inclusive of both ends, the CDR3 amounts to 9 amino acids. Germline loops: CDR1 MRHNA, CDR2 SNTAGT. The CDR3 loop reads CASSDSFFL.

This chain links TRBV18 with TRBJ2-7; 10 bases line up with TRBD1. CDR3 length equals 14 residues. From germline, CDR1 is KGHSH and CDR2 LQKENI. V was clipped by 3 bases and J by 5 bases; unmatched bases: 4. CDR3 nucleotides: TGTGCCAGCTCACCCGGGACAGGGGCTCACGAGCAGTACTTC. Translated, it gives CASSPGTGAHEQYF.

This chain uses TRBV27 with TRBJ2-1; D perhaps matches TRBD1 (6 bases). Per germline, CDR1 MNHEY and CDR2 SMNVEV (reference sequence). V was clipped by 1 base and J by 2 bases, with 12 bases between them. The CDR3 runs 16 residues. The CDR3 region has the DNA TGTGCCAGCAGTTTATGGGTGACAGGAGCCTACAATGAGCAGTTCTTC. Translation: CASSLWVTGAYNEQFF.

The CDR3 DNA reads TGCGCCAGCAGCCAAGAACGCGCTGCCGGTGGCTACACCTTC. Protein sequence: CASSQERAAGGYTF. V and J are TRBV4-3 and TRBJ1-2; no firm D call. V lost 0 bases and J 7 bases, leaving 12 bases between the germline ends. Germline V CDR1 and CDR2: LGHNA, YSLEER. This CDR3 region has 14 residues.

This rearrangement joins TRBV6-6 to TRBJ2-5, with 10 bases that match TRBD2. The J call may be wrong; the DNA end is better matched by TRBJ2-7. This CDR3 is 16 amino acids long. Germline CDR1 reads MNHNY; CDR2 reads SVGAGI (reference sequence). Here the CDR3 DNA reads TGTGCCAGCAGTTACAGGCCCGGGACTAGCGCCTACGAGCAGTACTTC. Protein sequence: CASSYRPGTSAYEQYF.

This clone has only a few counts. The CDR3 is CASSGPRDRGHEKLFF. The CDR3 DNA reads TGTGCCAGCAGCGGCCCCCGGGACAGGGGTCATGAAAAACTGTTTTTT. The chain carries TRBV7-2 and TRBJ1-4; 10 nucleotides line up with TRBD1. The J segment lost 6 bases and the V segment lost 5 bases, leaving 9 bases of the junction unmatched. The CDR3 is 16 residues long. CDR1 SGHTA and CDR2 FQGNSA come from the germline V gene.

The V gene is TRBV5-1, the J gene TRBJ2-5; TRBD1 is a possible D gene (5 bases). Per the germline V gene, CDR1 is SGHRS and CDR2 is YFSETQ. The CDR3 length is 15 residues. V was cut by 4 bases and J by 1 base, with 14 bases left in between. The CDR3 DNA sequence: TGCGCCAGCAGCGTCGTTCCAGGGTCCCAAGAGACCCAGTACTTC. As protein: CASSVVPGSQETQYF. Looking up the rest from reference TRBV5-1 and TRBJ2-5 gives the full variable domain: KAGVTQTPRYLIKTRGQQVTLSCSPISGHRSVSWYQQTPGQGLQFLFEYFSETQRNKGNFPGRFSGRQFSNSRSEMNVSTLELGDSALYLCASSVVPGSQETQYFGPGTRLLVL.

The chain has TRBV18 and TRBJ1-1, with 11 bases lining up with TRBD1. With 4 bases clipped from V and 4 bases from J, the junction kept 5 bases outside the gene matches. The CDR3 consists of 15 residues. From germline, CDR1 is KGHSH and CDR2 LQKENI. The CDR3 sequence is CASSLPGTGGTEAFF. In DNA, the CDR3 is TGTGCCAGCTCACTGCCCGGGACAGGGGGCACTGAAGCTTTCTTT.

The J gene is TRBJ2-2, the V gene TRBV7-3; TRBD2 matches at 7 bases. The CDR3 extends over 15 amino acids. The junction had 6 bases not matched to a gene; V was cut back by 3 bases and J by 5 bases. CDR1 and CDR2 (germline): SGHTA, FQGTGA. CDR3 nucleotide sequence: TGTGCCAGCAGCTTTACTACTAGCGAGACCGGGGAGCTGTTTTTT. Its translation is CASSFTTSETGELFF. The variable domain in full, completed from reference TRBV7-3 and TRBJ2-2, reads GAGVSQTPSNKVTEKGKYVELRCDPISGHTALYWYRQSLGQGPEFLIYFQGTGAADDSGLPNDRFFAVRPEGSVSTLKIQRTERGDSAVYLCASSFTTSETGELFFGEGSRLTVL.